The following is a T cell receptor beta chain sequence with its context. The antigen remains undetermined. Thawed PBMCs were rested overnight at 37°C with roughly 200 IU/ml IL-2 before regulatory T cell sorting. The record originates from a study of Tregs in tolerant kidney transplant recipients. Study at large: The nonmyeloablative bone marrow transplants came from related graft donors, with transient mixed chimerism. Study-wide results and caveats: Antigen-driven expansion was suggested because donor-specific Tregs expanded more than all Tregs in tolerant patients. Biological reproducibility was not directly addressed in this study.

Sequencing used immunoSEQ multiplex PCR; TCRdb keeps in-frame clones, though not all of them. The repertoire holds just under 65,000 clones, 95% to 98% seen once, with 0.34% in the top ten. The trim removed 3 bases at V and 4 bases at J, leaving 6 bases unmatched. From germline, CDR1 is MNHNS and CDR2 SASEGT. CDR3 length: 17 amino acids. The receptor's source is a human donor who received a combined kidney and bone marrow transplant. The genes are TRBV6-1 and TRBJ1-6; 10 bases fit TRBD1. The sample in question was Tregs from blood, obtained before the transplant. The CDR3 sequence: CASSDGTGVAYNSPLHF. Written as DNA, the CDR3 is TGTGCCAGCAGTGACGGGACAGGGGTGGCGTATAATTCACCCCTCCACTTT.